The 8 T cell receptor beta chains below all came from one sample that was sequenced in a study of CD8+ T cells in alopecia areata. RNA extraction was followed by reverse transcription into cDNA, which acted as the sequencing template. This table comes from immunoSEQ multiplex PCR, and its TCRdb copy is limited to in-frame clones, with some not included. Seen here are 130,000 or so clones, about 88% observed once, and the top ten hold about 13%. Indicated treatment: oral pan-JAK inhibitor, 5-10 mg twice daily. Sample: CD8+ T cells sorted from blood, taken at week 4, from a patient treated with tofacitinib. Receptor source: a human donor with alopecia areata.

The V and J genes are TRBV29-1 and TRBJ1-2; D is unclear. Germline CDR1 SQVTM, CDR2 ANQGSEA. Trimming took off 3 bases at V and 8 bases at J, with 10 bases between the two ends. The CDR3 spans 11 residues. The CDR3 protein is CSVDIGWGYTF. In DNA form, the CDR3 reads TGCAGCGTTGACATAGGCTGGGGCTACACCTTC. Filled out from reference TRBV29-1 and TRBJ1-2, the complete variable domain reads SAVISQKPSRDICQRGTSLTIQCQVDSQVTMMFWYRQQPGQSLTLIATANQGSEATYESGFVIDKFPISRPNLTFSTLTVSNMSPEDSSIYLCSVDIGWGYTFGSGTRLTVV.

V is TRBV13 and J is TRBJ2-4; D uncertain. V was shortened by 7 bases and J by 0 bases, with 13 bases between the two germline ends. The length of the CDR3 is 15 residues. From germline, CDR1 is PRHDT and CDR2 FYEKMQ (reference sequence). This chain's CDR3 is CASTSGLGAKNIQYF. CDR3 bases: TGTGCCAGCACCTCTGGGCTAGGAGCCAAAAACATTCAGTACTTC. The whole variable domain, filled in from reference TRBV13 and TRBJ2-4, reads AAGVIQSPRHLIKEKRETATLKCYPIPRHDTVYWYQQGPGQDPQFLISFYEKMQSDKGSIPDRFSAQQFSDYHSELNMSSLELGDSALYFCASTSGLGAKNIQYFGAGTRLSVL.

CDR3 nucleotide sequence: TGTGCCAGCAGCTTGGGGGATTCCGGGACAGGGGTTGACGAGCAGTACTTC. Translated, it gives CASSLGDSGTGVDEQYF. The rearrangement uses TRBV13 and TRBJ2-7, with TRBD1 matching 10 bases. V trimming: 3 bases; J trimming: 5 bases; junction bases outside the gene matches: 13. Germline V CDR1 and CDR2: PRHDT, FYEKMQ (reference sequence). This CDR3 comprises 17 residues.

The V call is TRBV2, the J call TRBJ1-1; no clear D. CDR1 is SNHLY, CDR2 FYNNEI, per germline. CDR3 length equals 13 residues. With 3 bases removed from V and 4 bases from J, the gap between germline ends came to 9 bases. CDR3 coding DNA: TGTGCCAGCAGTGATTTAGGAGGCACTGAAGCTTTCTTT. It specifies CASSDLGGTEAFF.

The chain employs TRBV27 and TRBJ2-7, with D maybe TRBD1 (6 bases). With 2 bases removed from V and 4 bases from J, the gap between germline ends came to 12 bases. The germline gives CDR1 MNHEY, CDR2 SMNVEV (reference sequence). The CDR3 loop spans 14 amino acids. As DNA, the CDR3 is TGTGCCAGCAGTTTAGCAGGGGAGCGTTACGAGCAGTACTTC. This codes for CASSLAGERYEQYF.

This clone came up a few times. The chain has TRBV7-9 and TRBJ2-7; 10 bases fit TRBD1. The CDR3 covers 16 residues. CDR1 and CDR2 (germline): SEHNR, FQNEAQ (reference sequence). V trimming: 5 bases; J trimming: 0 bases; junction bases outside the gene matches: 7. The chain's CDR3 is CASSRDRGLSSYEQYF. DNA for the CDR3: TGTGCCAGCAGCCGCGACAGGGGGCTAAGCTCCTACGAGCAGTACTTC. Looking up the rest from reference TRBV7-9 and TRBJ2-7 gives the full variable domain: DTGVSQNPRHKITKRGQNVTFRCDPISEHNRLYWYRQTLGQGPEFLTYFQNEAQLEKSRLLSDRFSAERPKGSFSTLEIQRTEQGDSAMYLCASSRDRGLSSYEQYFGPGTRLTVT.

This chain joins TRBV10-3 and TRBJ2-5; no reliable D call. The J call may be in error: the DNA end matches TRBJ2-7 better. The germline gives CDR1 ENHRY, CDR2 SYGVKD. The CDR3 is made up of 14 amino acids. CDR3 in DNA: TGTGCCATCAGTGACAGCCAGAAAAACTACGAGCAGTACTTC. It translates to CAISDSQKNYEQYF.

The chain uses TRBV4-2 and TRBJ2-1; D gene unclear. Germline V gene data show CDR1 as LGHNA and CDR2 as YNFKEQ. V was trimmed by 0 bases and J by 4 bases, leaving 4 bases between them. The CDR3 is 13 residues long. The CDR3 nucleotides read TGTGCCAGCAGCCAAGACGGTTACAATGAGCAGTTCTTC. Translating gives CASSQDGYNEQFF.